A selection of T cell receptor beta chains follows, all from one sample in a study of high-grade serous ovarian cancer treatment subgroups. Clones were sequenced by immunoSEQ multiplex PCR, and TCRdb holds only the in-frame ones, with some missing. The data hold 900 or so clones, with around 63% observed a single time. The sequencing input was tumor tissue. These receptor sequences come from a human donor with high-grade serous ovarian cancer. The CDR3 runs from the conserved cysteine through the conserved F or W. Each record gives: J gene, D gene, clone size, V gene, CDR3 protein, CDR3 DNA. D genes are given only for firm matches. Not every row has a clone size; where given, it reads once, few, many or a size class.

TRBJ2-2 TRBD2 - TRBV4-3 CASSLIAGDTGELFF TGCGCCAGCAGCCTTATAGCGGGAGACACCGGGGAGCTGTTTTTT
TRBJ1-3 - - TRBV29-1 CSGSSGNTIYF TGCAGCGGGAGCTCTGGAAACACCATATATTTT
TRBJ2-5 TRBD2 - TRBV4-1 CASSQQGLAGVQTQYF TGCGCCAGCAGCCAACAAGGACTAGCGGGAGTTCAGACCCAGTACTTC
TRBJ1-1 TRBD1 few TRBV30 CAWRSGGGTEAFF TGTGCCTGGAGATCAGGGGGAGGGACTGAAGCTTTCTTT
TRBJ2-3 TRBD1 - TRBV5-1 CASSTMGQGTDTQYF TGCGCCAGCAGCACTATGGGACAGGGTACAGATACGCAGTATTTT
TRBJ2-7 - - TRBV10-3 CAISESSYEQYF TGTGCCATCAGCGAATCCTCCTACGAGCAGTACTTC
TRBJ2-6 - - TRBV7-7 CASSCRPVPQSRANVLTF TGTGCCAGCAGCTGCAGGCCAGTGCCACAAAGTCGGGCCAACGTCCTGACTTTC
TRBJ2-3 - - TRBV15 CATSGGYPQYF TGTGCCACCAGCGGAGGATATCCGCAGTATTTT
TRBJ2-1 - few TRBV7-9 CASSFARELGDEQFF TGTGCCAGCAGCTTTGCACGGGAGCTAGGCGATGAGCAGTTCTTC
TRBJ2-7 TRBD1 - TRBV10-2 CASARGRGLSYEQYF TGCGCCAGCGCCCGGGGCAGGGGGCTATCCTACGAGCAGTACTTC
TRBJ1-1 - - TRBV6-5 CASSYGENPNTEAFF TGTGCCAGCAGTTACGGGGAAAACCCGAACACTGAAGCTTTCTTT
TRBJ2-7 - - TRBV29-1 CSVEGQKGRPHEQYF TGCAGCGTTGAAGGGCAGAAGGGGCGCCCCCACGAGCAGTACTTT
TRBJ2-6 - - TRBV11-2 CASSLDHGLTGSGANVLTF TGTGCCAGCAGCTTAGATCACGGACTGACTGGCTCTGGGGCCAACGTCCTGACTTTC
TRBJ2-3 TRBD1 - TRBV6-4 CASSRQGTSDTQYF TGTGCCAGCAGTAGACAGGGCACTTCAGATACGCAGTATTTT
TRBJ2-1 - - TRBV7-9 CATRNEQFF TGTGCCACCCGGAATGAGCAGTTCTTC
TRBJ1-1 - - TRBV14 CASSQDAIVGVTNTEAFF TGTGCCAGCAGCCAAGATGCGATTGTGGGGGTGACGAACACTGAAGCTTTCTTT
TRBJ2-1 - - TRBV7-6 CASSRGKGGTYNEQFF TGTGCCAGCAGTCGTGGCAAGGGAGGCACCTACAATGAGCAGTTCTTC
TRBJ2-1 TRBD2 - TRBV9 CASSLAGGFYNEQFF TGTGCCAGCAGCTTAGCGGGAGGGTTCTACAATGAGCAGTTCTTC
TRBJ2-7 TRBD1 - TRBV12-5 CASGSTGQGASEQYF TGTGCTAGTGGGTCAACGGGACAGGGGGCTTCCGAGCAGTACTTC
TRBJ2-7 - - TRBV7-9 CASSLVGQTSEQYF TGTGCCAGCAGCTTAGTGGGACAGACTAGCGAGCAGTACTTC
TRBJ2-7 TRBD2 - TRBV13 CASSFGLAGDYEQYF TGTGCCAGCAGCTTCGGACTAGCGGGCGACTACGAGCAGTACTTC
TRBJ2-3 - - TRBV4-1 CASSQELALDTQYF TGCGCCAGCAGCCAAGAATTGGCGTTAGATACGCAGTATTTT
TRBJ2-5 TRBD2 - TRBV18 CASSALGGQETQYF TGTGCCAGCTCCGCGTTGGGGGGGCAAGAGACCCAGTACTTC
TRBJ2-7 - - TRBV2 CASRVQGLPSYEQYF TGTGCCAGCAGAGTACAGGGCCTCCCCTCCTACGAGCAGTACTTC
TRBJ1-4 - large TRBV28 CASSLLPDRLGKKLFF TGTGCCAGCAGTTTACTCCCCGACAGGCTGGGTAAAAAACTGTTTTTT
TRBJ1-1 - once TRBV19 CASRDGGRLHEAFF TGTGCCAGTAGAGATGGGGGGCGCCTCCATGAAGCTTTCTTT
TRBJ1-1 TRBD1 - TRBV19 CASSPGGITEAFF TGTGCCAGTAGCCCAGGGGGGATCACTGAAGCTTTCTTT
TRBJ1-4 - - TRBV19 CASSISQGPFEEKLFF TGTGCCAGTAGTATTAGTCAGGGACCCTTCGAGGAAAAACTGTTTTTT
TRBJ1-5 - few TRBV28 CASSVQFGSNQPQHF TGTGCCAGCAGTGTACAGTTTGGTTCCAATCAGCCCCAGCATTTT
TRBJ2-6 - - TRBV27 CASSLWQGGAGANVLTF TGTGCCAGCAGTTTATGGCAGGGTGGTGCTGGGGCCAACGTCCTGACTTTC
TRBJ1-6 - - TRBV5-1 CASSLDSPFSSYNSPLHF TGCGCCAGCAGCTTGGACAGTCCTTTTAGCTCCTATAATTCACCCCTCCACTTT
TRBJ2-1 TRBD2 few TRBV7-3 CASSLAGGPYNEQFF TGTGCCAGCAGCTTGGCGGGAGGACCCTACAATGAGCAGTTCTTC
TRBJ2-2 - - TRBV11-1 CASSRAGVSRGAGELFF TGTGCCAGCAGCCGGGCAGGCGTCTCCCGGGGCGCCGGGGAGCTGTTTTTT
TRBJ2-2 - - TRBV7-2 CASSLYWETGELFF TGTGCCAGCAGCTTATATTGGGAGACCGGGGAGCTGTTTTTT
TRBJ2-7 - - TRBV11-3 CASSRMTGPYEQYF TGTGCCAGCAGCCGCATGACAGGACCCTACGAGCAGTACTTC
TRBJ2-1 TRBD2 - TRBV9 CASSVEASGYNEQFF TGTGCCAGCAGCGTAGAGGCTAGCGGGTACAATGAGCAGTTCTTC
TRBJ2-3 - - TRBV11-3 CASSPPTDTQYF TGTGCCAGCAGCCCACCCACAGATACGCAGTATTTT
TRBJ2-7 - few TRBV19 CASSISRVYEQYF TGTGCCAGTAGTATAAGCAGGGTCTACGAGCAGTACTTC
TRBJ2-2 - - TRBV27 CASSFFSGELFF TGTGCCAGCAGTTTTTTTTCCGGGGAGCTGTTTTTT
TRBJ2-3 - - TRBV9 CASSVTGVETDTQYF TGTGCCAGCAGCGTAACGGGAGTGGAGACAGATACGCAGTATTTT
TRBJ2-7 - - TRBV23-1 CASSQSAPMAIPEVSAYEQYF TGCGCCAGCAGTCAATCGGCTCCTATGGCCATCCCGGAGGTTTCCGCCTACGAGCAGTACTTC
TRBJ2-5 TRBD2 once TRBV2 CASRRDASGRRETQYF TGTGCCAGCAGACGAGACGCTAGCGGGAGGAGGGAGACCCAGTACTTC
TRBJ2-3 - - TRBV19 CASSKGEHVTDTQYF TGTGCCAGTAGTAAAGGCGAACACGTCACAGATACGCAGTATTTT
TRBJ1-6 - large TRBV4-3 CASSQDLGNRDSLFYNSPLHF TGCGCCAGCAGCCAAGATCTGGGAAACAGGGACTCTTTATTCTATAATTCACCCCTCCACTTT
TRBJ1-1 - few TRBV6-5 CASSSTSEAFF TGTGCCAGCAGTTCTACATCTGAAGCTTTCTTT
TRBJ2-7 TRBD2 - TRBV28 CASRSTGGPRDEQYF TGTGCCAGCAGGTCGACGGGAGGGCCGCGGGACGAGCAGTACTTC
TRBJ2-2 TRBD2 - TRBV18 CASSLKGLYTGELFF TGTGCCAGCTCACTCAAGGGACTATACACCGGGGAGCTGTTTTTT
TRBJ1-1 TRBD1 - TRBV2 CASTWAEGARMNTEAFF TGTGCCAGCACCTGGGCGGAGGGGGCGCGAATGAACACTGAAGCTTTCTTT
TRBJ2-7 TRBD1 - TRBV2 CASSPGQGGWTSSYEQYF TGTGCCAGCAGTCCGGGACAGGGGGGTTGGACCTCCTCCTACGAGCAGTACTTC
TRBJ2-7 - few TRBV6-5 CASKIERDEQYF TGTGCCAGCAAAATCGAGAGGGACGAGCAGTACTTC
TRBJ2-5 TRBD2 - TRBV28 CASSLRPPGRAGKETQYF TGTGCCAGCAGTTTACGCCCCCCAGGGAGGGCAGGAAAAGAGACCCAGTACTTC